These 25 T cell receptor beta chains came from one sample sequenced in a study of T cell responses to AZD1222 COVID-19 vaccine. The data were produced by immunoSEQ multiplex PCR, yet TCRdb's version contains in-frame clones alone and is incomplete. Of some 120,000 clones listed, around 90% are singletons. This specimen was peripheral blood, taken on day 0 of AZD1222 vaccination. The receptors shown here come from an adult in good health.

This chain connects TRBV2 to TRBJ2-3; 8 bases are a match to TRBD1. The trim removed 4 bases at V and 4 bases at J, leaving 4 bases unmatched. This CDR3 is built from 14 residues. Per germline, CDR1 SNHLY and CDR2 FYNNEI. The CDR3 protein is CASSGTGGADTQYF. The CDR3 region has the DNA TGTGCCAGCAGTGGCACAGGGGGAGCAGATACGCAGTATTTT. Full variable domain (outside the CDR3, taken from reference TRBV2 and TRBJ2-3): EPEVTQTPSHQVTQMGQEVILRCVPISNHLYFYWYRQILGQKVEFLVSFYNNEISEKSEIFDDQFSVERPDGSNFTLKIRSTKLEDSAMYFCASSGTGGADTQYFGPGTRLTVL.

In its sample, this clone was seen a few times. In DNA form, the CDR3 reads TGCAGCGTTGCCGGACAGGGGGCTAGAGAGCAGTACTTC. Protein product: CSVAGQGAREQYF. V usage is TRBV29-1 and J usage is TRBJ2-7, with TRBD1 identical over 11 bases. The CDR3 contains 13 residues. CDR1 SQVTM and CDR2 ANQGSEA come from the germline V gene. V gave up 4 bases and J gave up 7 bases; unmatched junction bases: 6.

This sequence joins TRBV7-6 and TRBJ1-5, with D possibly TRBD1 on 5 matching bases. Trimming cost V 5 bases and J 3 bases, with 11 bases left between them. Germline assignment: CDR1 SGHVS and CDR2 FNYEAQ. This CDR3 has 14 residues. CDR3: CASSLGTFNQPQHF. As DNA, the CDR3 is TGTGCCAGCAGCCTTGGGACTTTCAATCAGCCCCAGCATTTT.

The rearrangement links TRBV7-2 to TRBJ1-6; no clear D gene. The germline gives CDR1 SGHTA, CDR2 FQGNSA. CDR3 size: 17 residues. The germline V and J ends were trimmed by 0 bases and 7 bases, with 16 bases remaining between them. CDR3 sequence (DNA): TGTGCCAGCAGCTTAGCGCTTAATCCCCAGACCAATTCACCCCTCCACTTT. It encodes CASSLALNPQTNSPLHF. The complete variable domain, with remaining parts taken from reference TRBV7-2 and TRBJ1-6, reads GAGVSQSPSNKVTEKGKDVELRCDPISGHTALYWYRQSLGQGLEFLIYFQGNSAPDKSGLPSDRFSAERTGGSVSTLTIQRTQQEDSAVYLCASSLALNPQTNSPLHFGNGTRLTVT.

This chain joins TRBV28 and TRBJ1-3; D unresolved. Germline V gene lookup returns CDR1 MDHEN and CDR2 SYDVKM. The length of the CDR3 is 14 residues. The V end was cut by 5 bases, the J end by 0 bases, with 8 bases between. The CDR3 DNA reads as TGTGCCAGCAGTCCCGGGGTCTCTGGAAACACCATATATTTT. It yields the protein CASSPGVSGNTIYF.

The CDR3 loop is CASSPRASQETQYF. The CDR3 bases are TGTGCCAGCTCACCGAGGGCCAGCCAAGAGACCCAGTACTTC. This chain links TRBV18 with TRBJ2-5; tentative D call: TRBD2 (5 bases). The germline V gene has CDR1 KGHSH and CDR2 LQKENI. V dropped 3 bases and J dropped 1 base, with 9 bases sitting between them. CDR3 length equals 14 residues.

This chain uses TRBV28 with TRBJ1-6; a possible D gene is TRBD1 (6 bases). The V gene lost 3 bases and the J gene lost 9 bases, with 12 bases spanning the gap. The CDR3 is 14 residues long. Germline CDR1 reads MDHEN; CDR2 reads SYDVKM. CDR3 sequence reads: CASSLSGAGSPLHF. The CDR3 DNA is TGTGCCAGCAGTTTGTCGGGGGCCGGTTCACCCCTCCACTTT.

As for this clone: Compared with germline, one end of the junction differs, possibly owing to a read error. The rearrangement uses TRBV6-1 and TRBJ1-4; D is possibly TRBD1 (5 bases). Germline V lookup: CDR1 MNHNS, CDR2 SASEGT. The CDR3 has 16 amino acids. This CDR3 is CASSEGHTWANEKLFF. For the CDR3, the DNA is TGTGCCAGCAGCGAAGGACATACCTGGGCTAATGAAAAACTGTTTTTT.

The chain links TRBV7-3 to TRBJ2-7; 7 bases are shared with TRBD1. CDR3 size: 18 residues. Germline lookup yields CDR1 SGHTA and CDR2 FQGTGA. After removal of 6 bases from V and 0 bases from J, the junction contained 17 bases not matched to a gene. The CDR3 here is CASSSTLSDRENSYEQYF. In DNA form, the CDR3 reads TGTGCCAGCAGTTCAACCCTAAGCGACAGGGAAAACTCCTACGAGCAGTACTTC.

This clone was seen just once. The chain combines TRBV9 with TRBJ2-7, with 7 bases identical to TRBD1. CDR1 and CDR2 from the germline V gene are SGDLS and YYNGEE. The CDR3 runs to 16 residues. The V and J ends lost 0 bases and 2 bases, in that order; junction bases with no gene match: 8. CDR3 in DNA: TGTGCCAGCAGCGTAGTTCCAACAGGGGAGACCTACGAGCAGTACTTC. This codes for CASSVVPTGETYEQYF.

This chain joins TRBV9 and TRBJ1-2; D may be TRBD1 (5 bases). Trimming cost V 0 bases and J 5 bases, with 8 bases left between them. Germline V CDR1 and CDR2: SGDLS, YYNGEE. The CDR3 has 13 amino acids. The CDR3 loop reads CASSVVGGYGYTF. The CDR3 nucleotides read TGTGCCAGCAGCGTAGTCGGGGGGTATGGCTACACCTTC.

The chain carries TRBV10-1 and TRBJ2-3; the match to TRBD1 covers 7 bases. Germline CDR1 reads WNHNN; CDR2 reads SYGVQD (reference sequence). This CDR3 is 11 amino acids long. V gave up 3 bases and J gave up 13 bases; unmatched junction bases: 4. The CDR3 region has the DNA TGCGCCAGCAGTGACCGGGACAGTGAGTATTTT. Translation: CASSDRDSEYF.

This clone was found once. The chain joins TRBV6-5 to TRBJ1-5; no clear D gene. Deletions cut 4 bases from V and 5 bases from J, with 9 bases between. CDR3 size: 13 residues. Germline CDR1 MNHEY, CDR2 SVGAGI. DNA for the CDR3: TGTGCCAGCAGTTCCCGGCCTGATCAGCCCCAGCATTTT. The encoded protein is CASSSRPDQPQHF.

A single count supports this clone. The chain has TRBV9 and TRBJ2-3; 9 nucleotides line up with TRBD1. The CDR3 loop spans 14 amino acids. Germline V lookup: CDR1 SGDLS, CDR2 YYNGEE. The trim removed 3 bases at V and 5 bases at J, leaving 4 bases unmatched. CDR3 coding DNA: TGTGCCAGCAGCGCACAGGGGGCATTAGATACGCAGTATTTT. This codes for CASSAQGALDTQYF.

This rearrangement joins TRBV9 to TRBJ1-3; D gene ambiguous. This CDR3 has 15 residues. Trimming pared 0 bases from V and 4 bases from J, leaving 11 bases between. Per the germline V gene, CDR1 is SGDLS and CDR2 is YYNGEE. The CDR3 region is CASSVAVEGGNTIYF. DNA of the CDR3: TGTGCCAGCAGCGTAGCTGTGGAGGGCGGAAACACCATATATTTT.

V and J are TRBV5-4 and TRBJ1-4; TRBD1 matches at 7 bases. The CDR3 loop spans 15 amino acids. Germline CDR1 and CDR2: SGHNT and YYREEE (reference sequence). Germline trimming cut 0 bases from V and 8 bases from J; bases unmatched to any gene: 7. DNA for the CDR3: TGTGCCAGCAGCTTGGAGGGGGCGCTTAAGGAAAAACTGTTTTTT. This sequence encodes CASSLEGALKEKLFF.

The chain is built from TRBV6-2 or TRBV6-3 and TRBJ2-1, with D maybe TRBD2 (6 bases). The CDR3 totals 15 residues. Germline V gene lookup returns CDR1 MNHEY and CDR2 SVGEGT. The V gene lost 5 bases and the J gene lost 3 bases, with 14 bases spanning the gap. The CDR3 reads CASSLTSGFYNEQFF. The CDR3 DNA is TGTGCCAGCAGTCTGACTAGTGGATTCTACAATGAGCAGTTCTTC.

The chain couples TRBV6-5 to TRBJ2-1, with 7 bases aligning to TRBD2. The CDR3 sequence is 13 residues long. The V segment lost 7 bases and the J segment 7 bases; nucleotides outside the gene matches: 7. Germline-derived CDR1 and CDR2 are MNHEY and SVGAGI. The CDR3 protein is CASKNHGGNEQFF. Here the CDR3 DNA reads TGTGCCAGCAAGAACCACGGGGGGAATGAGCAGTTCTTC.

The chain has TRBV3-1 (or the pseudogene TRBV3-2) and TRBJ1-3, with D possibly matching TRBD1 (6 bases). The V gene lost 2 bases and the J gene lost 6 bases, with 17 bases spanning the gap. Germline loops: CDR1 LGHDT, CDR2 YNNKEL (reference sequence). There are 16 residues in the CDR3. CDR3 sequence: CASSQMGGVGANTIYF. CDR3 DNA: TGTGCCAGCAGCCAAATGGGGGGCGTAGGGGCAAACACCATATATTTT.

The CDR3 coding sequence is TGTGCCAGCAGCACCCGAGGGAGGGAAGAGACCCAGTACTTC. Its translation is CASSTRGREETQYF. The genes are TRBV7-3 and TRBJ2-5; 7 positions agree with TRBD2. The CDR3 covers 14 residues. Germline-derived CDR1 and CDR2 are SGHTA and FQGTGA. V dropped 5 bases and J dropped 3; count of bases not matched to a gene: 6.

V gene TRBV18 combines with J gene TRBJ2-1; tentative D call: TRBD1 (5 bases). CDR3 length equals 13 residues. Trimming pared 3 bases from V and 4 bases from J, leaving 7 bases between. Germline loops: CDR1 KGHSH, CDR2 LQKENI. Here the CDR3 reads CASSPTEYNEQFF. In DNA form, the CDR3 reads TGTGCCAGCTCACCGACAGAGTACAATGAGCAGTTCTTC.

The chain links TRBV10-3 to TRBJ2-1; D remains ambiguous. CDR1 is ENHRY, CDR2 SYGVKD, per germline. The V gene lost 0 bases and the J gene lost 8 bases, with 8 bases spanning the gap. This CDR3 spans 13 amino acids. For the CDR3, the DNA is TGTGCCATCAGTGAGTCCAACGGCGATGAGCAGTTCTTC. Its translation: CAISESNGDEQFF.

The gene calls are TRBV2 and TRBJ1-3; D not resolved. Trimming removed 4 bases from V and 2 bases from J, with 9 bases in between. The CDR3 consists of 14 residues. Germline CDR1 is SNHLY and CDR2 is FYNNEI. The CDR3 spells CASSVGRAGNTIYF. The CDR3 nucleotides read TGTGCCAGCAGTGTCGGGAGGGCTGGAAACACCATATATTTT. Based on the CDR3 plus reference TRBV2 and TRBJ1-3, the full variable domain is EPEVTQTPSHQVTQMGQEVILRCVPISNHLYFYWYRQILGQKVEFLVSFYNNEISEKSEIFDDQFSVERPDGSNFTLKIRSTKLEDSAMYFCASSVGRAGNTIYFGEGSWLTVV.

The V gene is TRBV11-1, the J gene TRBJ1-5, with D perhaps matching TRBD1 (5 bases). Trimming removed 5 bases from V and 2 bases from J, with 10 bases in between. The CDR3 extends over 14 amino acids. Germline V lookup: CDR1 SGHAT, CDR2 FQDESV (reference sequence). CDR3 DNA sequence: TGTGCCAGCAGCCAGGGACCAGGCAATCAGCCCCAGCATTTT. Residues: CASSQGPGNQPQHF.

V usage is TRBV4-1 and J usage is TRBJ2-1; TRBD1 matches at 11 bases. The ends lost 4 bases at V and 2 bases at J; junction bases unmatched: 4. The CDR3 loop spans 16 amino acids. Germline lookup yields CDR1 MGHRA and CDR2 YSYEKL. CDR3 sequence (DNA): TGCGCCAGCAGCCCTCCGGACAGGGGGCCCTACAATGAGCAGTTCTTC. Amino acids: CASSPPDRGPYNEQFF.